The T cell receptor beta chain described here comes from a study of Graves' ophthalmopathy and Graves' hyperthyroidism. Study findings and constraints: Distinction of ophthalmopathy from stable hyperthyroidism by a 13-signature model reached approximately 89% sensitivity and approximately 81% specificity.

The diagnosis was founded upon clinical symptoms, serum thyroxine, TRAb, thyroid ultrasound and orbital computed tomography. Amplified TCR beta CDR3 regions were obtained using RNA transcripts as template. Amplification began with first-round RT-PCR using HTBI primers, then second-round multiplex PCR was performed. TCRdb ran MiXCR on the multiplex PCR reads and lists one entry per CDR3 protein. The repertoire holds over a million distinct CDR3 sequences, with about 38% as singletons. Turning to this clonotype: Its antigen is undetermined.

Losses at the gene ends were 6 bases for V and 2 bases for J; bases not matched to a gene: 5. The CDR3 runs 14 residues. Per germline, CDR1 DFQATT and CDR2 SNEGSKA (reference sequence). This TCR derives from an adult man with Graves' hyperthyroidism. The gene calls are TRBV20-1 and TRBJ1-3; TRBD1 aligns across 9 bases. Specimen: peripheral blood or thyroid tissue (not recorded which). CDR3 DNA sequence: TGCAGTGCCAAGGGACAGGGCCCTGGAAACACCATATATTTT. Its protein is CSAKGQGPGNTIYF.